This entry lists 8 T cell receptor beta chains sequenced from one sample in a study of shared clonotypes between healthy human individuals. The naive CD8 fraction comprised CD45RO-negative cells positively selected for CCR7 and excluded terminally differentiated effector memory CD45RA+ cells. Sequencing used immunoSEQ multiplex PCR; TCRdb keeps in-frame clones, though not all of them. The sample includes around 1,900,000 clones, about 93% seen only once; the top ten take about 1.6%. Sequencing used naive CD8+ T cells from PBMCs. The receptors originated from a man younger than 30 in good health. Some clones in this sample may be carry-over from other donors' samples.

This clone was seen only once. The gene calls are TRBV27 and TRBJ1-2; no definite D call. The CDR3 sequence is 16 residues long. Germline V gene data show CDR1 as MNHEY and CDR2 as SMNVEV (reference sequence). V was clipped by 8 bases and J by 0 bases, with 19 bases between them. CDR3 residues: CASRTGGGYANYGYTF. CDR3 DNA: TGTGCCAGCCGCACCGGCGGCGGGTATGCTAACTATGGCTACACCTTC.

V is TRBV2 and J is TRBJ1-2; TRBD1 aligns across 7 bases. Germline assignment: CDR1 SNHLY and CDR2 FYNNEI. The trim removed 1 base at V and 3 bases at J, leaving 8 bases unmatched. The CDR3 consists of 16 residues. As DNA, the CDR3 is TGTGCCAGCAGTGAAGGGGGGCCAGGGGGAGACTATGGCTACACCTTC. Translation gives CASSEGGPGGDYGYTF.

V and J are TRBV10-3 and TRBJ2-1, with D unresolved. There are 14 residues in the CDR3. Germline-derived CDR1 and CDR2 are ENHRY and SYGVKD. Trimming cost V 1 base and J 5 bases, with 9 bases left between them. The chain's CDR3 is CAISELSDHNEQFF. CDR3 sequence (DNA): TGTGCCATCAGTGAGTTGTCCGATCACAATGAGCAGTTCTTC.

J is TRBJ1-1 and V is TRBV27, with D hard to call. The CDR3 length is 14 residues. V was trimmed by 5 bases and J by 0 bases, leaving 10 bases between them. The germline gives CDR1 MNHEY, CDR2 SMNVEV (reference sequence). In DNA, the CDR3 is TGTGCCAGCAGTACGAGAGGATTGAACACTGAAGCTTTCTTT. Translation: CASSTRGLNTEAFF.

The chain is built from TRBV9 and TRBJ2-3, with D hard to call. The V gene's germline CDR1 is SGDLS and CDR2 YYNGEE. The CDR3 spans 15 residues. V lost 0 bases and J lost 1, with 9 bases in between. The CDR3 sequence: CASSVGTAGTDTQYF. CDR3 bases: TGTGCCAGCAGCGTAGGTACAGCCGGCACAGATACGCAGTATTTT.

The chain employs TRBV11-2 and TRBJ2-2, with 7 nucleotides matching TRBD1. The CDR3 contains 15 residues. Trimming removed 4 bases from V and 5 bases from J; junction bases left unmatched: 7. Germline assignment: CDR1 SGHAT and CDR2 FQNNGV. The CDR3 is CASSSGTVLTGELFF. In DNA, the CDR3 is TGTGCCAGCAGCTCCGGGACAGTCTTGACCGGGGAGCTGTTTTTT.

The chain joins TRBV5-8 to TRBJ2-1; TRBD1 aligns across 7 bases. Germline V lookup: CDR1 SGHTS, CDR2 YDEGEE. The trim removed 1 base at V and 4 bases at J, leaving 8 bases unmatched. This CDR3 is built from 16 residues. The CDR3 DNA is TGTGCCAGCAGCTTGTGGGGACAGACTCCATACAATGAGCAGTTCTTC. It yields the protein CASSLWGQTPYNEQFF.

The chain recombines TRBV5-6 with TRBJ2-7, with D perhaps TRBD1 (5 bases). Germline V gene lookup returns CDR1 SGHDT and CDR2 YYEEEE. The CDR3 contains 13 residues. V was pared by 1 base and J by 2 bases, with 7 bases between. The CDR3 DNA reads TGTGCCAGCAGCTTGACGACAGCCTACGAGCAGTACTTC. Its protein product is CASSLTTAYEQYF.